This T cell receptor (beta chain) was profiled in a study of T cells in Graves' hyperthyroidism and ophthalmopathy. General study points: Model-based prediction identified ophthalmopathy a median about 6.8 months prior to its onset. Also found in blood were most expanded thyroid clonotypes above 0.001.

The germline V gene has CDR1 MDHEN and CDR2 SYDVKM. CDR3 length equals 16 residues. There were TCR beta CDR3 regions amplified from RNA transcripts. With the HTBI primer set, the TCR CDR3 went through a first round of RT-PCR. TCRdb independently ran MiXCR on the multiplex PCR reads; one entry per CDR3 protein. The repertoire holds 700,000 to 850,000 distinct CDR3 sequences, with around 40% as singletons. Points on this clonotype: Its antigen remains unknown. At one end, the junction sequence differs from germline, possibly due to a read error.

Sequenced: blood. The sequence was collected from a woman in her thirties or forties with Graves' hyperthyroidism. The rearrangement uses TRBV28 and TRBJ1-1; 9 nucleotides line up with TRBD1. The chain's CDR3 is CASSLGTGTMKTEAFF. CDR3 DNA sequence: TGTGCCAGCAGTTTGGGGACAGGGACTATGAAGACTGAAGCTTTCTTT.